The next 25 T cell receptor beta chains were all read from a single sample in a study of blood T cell repertoires in COVID-19. The table came from immunoSEQ multiplex PCR; TCRdb's copy has only in-frame clones and leaves some out. This sample has about 50,000 clones; 83% occur once, and the top ten carry approximately 15%. Input material: peripheral blood. These receptors were taken from a man aged 35 to 55 with acute or convalescent COVID-19.

The gene calls are TRBV24-1 and TRBJ1-1; D ambiguous. This CDR3 contains 15 residues. The ends were cut back, 3 bases at V and 4 bases at J, with 14 bases in the middle. The V gene's germline CDR1 is KGHDR and CDR2 SFDVKD. The CDR3 spells CATSDEAGGSTEAFF. The DNA for the CDR3 is TGTGCCACCAGTGATGAGGCCGGAGGGTCCACTGAAGCTTTCTTT.

The J gene is TRBJ2-4, the V gene TRBV23-1; a possible D gene is TRBD1 (6 bases). TRBV23-1 is noted as an ORF with a role that remains uncertain. V was clipped by 4 bases and J by 6 bases, with 10 bases between them. The CDR3 consists of 13 residues. CDR3 nucleotide sequence: TGCGCCAGCAGTCTTACAGGGTCAAACATTCAGTACTTC. It yields the protein CASSLTGSNIQYF.

V is TRBV9 and J is TRBJ1-4, with a tentative D call TRBD1 (5 bases). V lost 4 bases, J lost 8 bases, and 21 bases lay in between. There are 16 residues in the CDR3. Germline CDR1 is SGDLS and CDR2 is YYNGEE. The CDR3 region has the DNA TGTGCCAGCAGCCCACGCTCAGGGATGGGTCAGGAAAAACTGTTTTTT. Translating it yields CASSPRSGMGQEKLFF.

This clone has a single count. The J gene is TRBJ2-5, the V gene TRBV5-8; 13 nucleotides match TRBD2. Germline CDR1 reads SGHTS; CDR2 reads YDEGEE. The CDR3 extends over 15 amino acids. The V gene end was trimmed by 6 bases and the J gene end by 3 bases; junction bases not matched to a gene: 5. In DNA form, the CDR3 reads TGTGCCAGCAACCCACTAGCGGGAGGGAAAGAGACCCAGTACTTC. It codes for CASNPLAGGKETQYF.

As for this clone: Its ends do not fully match the called genes, so a read error is possible. This rearrangement joins TRBV6-5 to TRBJ1-1; no reliable D call. The germline CDR1 and CDR2 sequences are MNHEY and SVGAGI. The CDR3 contains 15 residues. CDR3 in DNA: TGTGCCAGCAGTGACTCCCAGATCGTGAACACTGAAGCTTTCTTT. This gives the protein CASSDSQIVNTEAFF.

This clone came up once. The V gene is TRBV6-5, the J gene TRBJ2-5, with D perhaps matching TRBD2 (5 bases). V dropped 0 bases and J dropped 1 base, with 9 bases sitting between them. This CDR3 contains 15 residues. Germline V CDR1 and CDR2: MNHEY, SVGAGI. The CDR3 DNA is TGTGCCAGCAGTTACTCGGCGGGCAGCCAAGAGACCCAGTACTTC. Translation: CASSYSAGSQETQYF.

The V and J genes are TRBV19 and TRBJ1-6, with 7 bases that match TRBD1. V shed 10 bases and J 7 bases; nucleotides not matched to a gene: 10. Germline CDR1 LNHDA, CDR2 SQIVND (reference sequence). The CDR3 is 14 residues long. The CDR3 region is CATTTGSGNSPLHF. CDR3 nucleotides: TGTGCCACCACGACAGGGAGCGGAAATTCACCCCTCCACTTT.

This chain links TRBV30 with TRBJ1-6, with 10 bases lining up with TRBD1. V lost 3 bases to trimming and J lost 0 bases; unmatched junction nucleotides: 8. The CDR3 has 18 amino acids. In germline, CDR1 is GTSNPN, CDR2 SVGIG (reference sequence). This CDR3 reads CAWSSDRGRSSYNSPLHF. DNA for the CDR3: TGTGCCTGGAGCTCAGACAGGGGGCGAAGCTCCTATAATTCACCCCTCCACTTT. The entire variable domain, with the rest obtained from reference TRBV30 and TRBJ1-6, is as follows: SQTIHQWPATLVQPVGSPLSLECTVEGTSNPNLYWYRQAAGRGLQLLFYSVGIGQISSEVPQNLSASRPQDRQFILSSKKLLLSDSGFYLCAWSSDRGRSSYNSPLHFGNGTRLTVT.

The rearrangement joins TRBV10-1 to TRBJ2-7; 7 positions agree with TRBD1. Trimming took 4 bases from V and 9 from J; bases not matched to a gene: 12. The CDR3 covers 14 residues. CDR1 is WNHNN, CDR2 SYGVQD, per germline (reference sequence). The CDR3 sequence is CASSAGTECSAQYV. CDR3 DNA sequence: TGCGCCAGCAGTGCCGGGACAGAATGTTCGGCGCAGTACGTC.

This chain connects TRBV5-6 to TRBJ2-2; possibly TRBD2 for D (6 bases). The CDR3 extends over 14 amino acids. Trimming took off 6 bases at V and 5 bases at J, with 14 bases between the two ends. Germline CDR1 and CDR2: SGHDT and YYEEEE. Here the CDR3 DNA reads TGTGCCAGCAACCCGGGGGATCGGACCGGGGAGCTGTTTTTT. Protein: CASNPGDRTGELFF.

The chain combines TRBV30 with TRBJ2-2, with a possible D match to TRBD2 (6 bases). The CDR3 extends over 15 amino acids. Germline loops: CDR1 GTSNPN, CDR2 SVGIG (reference sequence). The ends were cut back, 5 bases at V and 6 bases at J, with 19 bases in the middle. In DNA form, the CDR3 reads TGTGCCTGGGGAGGGAGACTAGGGGCCGCCGGGGAGCTGTTTTTT. It encodes CAWGGRLGAAGELFF.

The genes are TRBV6-5 and TRBJ2-1, with D maybe TRBD2 (6 bases). This CDR3 has 15 amino acids. CDR1 is MNHEY and CDR2 is SVGAGI in the germline V gene. The V end was cut by 7 bases, the J end by 6 bases, with 19 bases between. CDR3 residues: CASTTCGVYSNEQFF. As DNA, the CDR3 is TGTGCCAGCACGACCTGCGGGGTCTACAGCAATGAGCAGTTCTTC.

This clone was counted only a few times. This chain uses TRBV11-3 with TRBJ1-1, with D possibly TRBD1 on 6 matching bases. Trimming removed 3 bases at V and 8 bases at J, with 10 bases between. This CDR3 contains 12 residues. Germline V CDR1 and CDR2: SGHNT, YENEEA. CDR3 residues: CASSFAGDEAFF. The CDR3 nucleotides read TGTGCCAGCAGCTTCGCAGGGGACGAAGCTTTCTTT. Based on the CDR3 plus reference TRBV11-3 and TRBJ1-1, the full variable domain is EAGVVQSPRYKIIEKKQPVAFWCNPISGHNTLYWYLQNLGQGPELLIRYENEEAVDDSQLPKDRFSAERLKGVDSTLKIQPAELGDSAVYLCASSFAGDEAFFGQGTRLTVV.

This chain joins TRBV24-1 and TRBJ2-5; 11 positions match TRBD2. The CDR3 loop spans 15 amino acids. Germline V gene data show CDR1 as KGHDR and CDR2 as SFDVKD. Germline trimming cut 4 bases from V and 8 bases from J; bases unmatched to any gene: 8. In DNA form, the CDR3 reads TGTGCCACCAGTGAGGGACTAGCGGACAAGAGAACCCAGTACTTC. It is translated as CATSEGLADKRTQYF.

V is TRBV7-9 and J is TRBJ1-6, with no clear D. The CDR3 totals 14 residues. The germline V gene has CDR1 SEHNR and CDR2 FQNEAQ (reference sequence). Trimming removed 4 bases from V and 7 bases from J, with 11 bases in between. The CDR3 coding sequence is TGTGCCAGCAGCTCGGGAGAAGCGAATTCACCCCTCCACTTT. Protein: CASSSGEANSPLHF.

The rearrangement uses TRBV3-1 (or the pseudogene TRBV3-2) and TRBJ2-1, with TRBD2 matching over 13 bases. Germline V gene lookup returns CDR1 LGHDT and CDR2 YNNKEL (reference sequence). CDR3 length equals 16 residues. V lost 4 bases, J lost 9 bases, and 9 bases stayed unmatched. The CDR3 loop reads CASSRSLAGGPSEQFF. CDR3 coding DNA: TGTGCCAGCAGCCGGTCACTAGCGGGAGGGCCGAGTGAGCAGTTCTTC.

The gene calls are TRBV27 and TRBJ2-7; TRBD2 might be the D (5 bases). V was shortened by 5 bases and J by 3 bases, with 17 bases between the two germline ends. The CDR3 loop spans 15 amino acids. Germline loops: CDR1 MNHEY, CDR2 SMNVEV (reference sequence). CDR3 DNA: TGTGCCAGCAGTCGTTGGGGATCCCGGGACTACGAGCAGTACTTC. Encoded protein: CASSRWGSRDYEQYF.

This chain connects TRBV12-2 to TRBJ1-2; the DNA was not compared with TRBD1, the D call given in the table. TRBV12-2 is assigned pseudogene status. The CDR3 is 15 residues long. CDR3 loop: CASRFDRPVFYGYTF. For the CDR3, the DNA is TGTGCAAGTCGCTTCGACAGGCCCGTTTTCTATGGCTACACCTTC.

CDR3 sequence reads: CASSENAGITGNTIYF. CDR3 sequence (DNA): TGTGCCAGCAGTGAAAACGCGGGGATTACTGGAAACACCATATATTTT. The chain has TRBV6-1 and TRBJ1-3; the D is unclear. The V and J ends lost 2 bases and 2 bases respectively, with 13 bases between them. CDR1 is MNHNS and CDR2 is SASEGT in the germline V gene. The CDR3 covers 16 residues.

V gene TRBV30 combines with J gene TRBJ2-7; 7 bases are a match to TRBD1. With V trimmed by 4 bases and J by 0 bases, 6 bases remained unmatched. This CDR3 has 14 amino acids. Germline V gene data show CDR1 as GTSNPN and CDR2 as SVGIG (reference sequence). This CDR3 reads CAWTRDSHSYEQYF. DNA of the CDR3: TGTGCCTGGACCCGGGACAGTCACTCCTACGAGCAGTACTTC.

The V and J genes are TRBV6-2 or TRBV6-3 and TRBJ2-1, with 10 positions matching TRBD2. CDR3 size: 14 residues. The trim removed 5 bases at V and 6 bases at J, leaving 4 bases unmatched. Germline lookup yields CDR1 MNHEY and CDR2 SVGEGT. The CDR3 nucleotides are TGTGCCAGCAGTAGGACTAGCGGAGTCAATGAGCAGTTCTTC. Translating it yields CASSRTSGVNEQFF.

This clone was seen more than once but under ten times. This chain links TRBV10-3 with TRBJ2-5, with 8 bases that match TRBD1. Looked up from germline, CDR1 is ENHRY and CDR2 is SYGVKD. This CDR3 is 15 amino acids long. V lost 5 bases and J lost 4; bases outside the gene matches: 9. The CDR3 loop reads CAISKRQGALETQYF. In nucleotides, the CDR3 is TGTGCCATCAGTAAACGGCAGGGGGCCCTAGAGACCCAGTACTTC.

The J gene is TRBJ2-6, the V gene TRBV7-9; 10 bases are a match to TRBD1. Trimming took 3 bases from V and 2 from J; bases not matched to a gene: 7. The CDR3 consists of 18 residues. Germline V gene data show CDR1 as SEHNR and CDR2 as FQNEAQ (reference sequence). The DNA of the CDR3 is TGTGCCAGCAGCTTGCCGGGACAGGGGCTTCCTGGGGCCAACGTCCTGACTTTC. Translation gives CASSLPGQGLPGANVLTF.

The sample holds a few counts of this clone. This chain uses TRBV19 with TRBJ1-1, with no clear D. The CDR3 contains 17 residues. Germline CDR1 reads LNHDA; CDR2 reads SQIVND (reference sequence). V shed 6 bases and J shed 1 base, with 21 bases lying between them. Here the CDR3 reads CASRTRRGGGGNTEAFF. The CDR3 DNA reads TGTGCCAGTAGGACTAGGCGAGGTGGCGGAGGGAACACTGAAGCTTTCTTT.

This clone was observed once. The chain links TRBV2 to TRBJ1-2; 7 nucleotides match TRBD1. The CDR3 has 14 amino acids. The germline gives CDR1 SNHLY, CDR2 FYNNEI. The J segment lost 5 bases and the V segment lost 4 bases, leaving 7 bases of the junction unmatched. This CDR3 is CASSAPLQGYGYTF. In DNA form, the CDR3 reads TGTGCCAGCAGTGCCCCACTACAGGGGTATGGCTACACCTTC. The whole variable domain, remainder taken from reference TRBV2 and TRBJ1-2, is EPEVTQTPSHQVTQMGQEVILRCVPISNHLYFYWYRQILGQKVEFLVSFYNNEISEKSEIFDDQFSVERPDGSNFTLKIRSTKLEDSAMYFCASSAPLQGYGYTFGSGTRLTVV.